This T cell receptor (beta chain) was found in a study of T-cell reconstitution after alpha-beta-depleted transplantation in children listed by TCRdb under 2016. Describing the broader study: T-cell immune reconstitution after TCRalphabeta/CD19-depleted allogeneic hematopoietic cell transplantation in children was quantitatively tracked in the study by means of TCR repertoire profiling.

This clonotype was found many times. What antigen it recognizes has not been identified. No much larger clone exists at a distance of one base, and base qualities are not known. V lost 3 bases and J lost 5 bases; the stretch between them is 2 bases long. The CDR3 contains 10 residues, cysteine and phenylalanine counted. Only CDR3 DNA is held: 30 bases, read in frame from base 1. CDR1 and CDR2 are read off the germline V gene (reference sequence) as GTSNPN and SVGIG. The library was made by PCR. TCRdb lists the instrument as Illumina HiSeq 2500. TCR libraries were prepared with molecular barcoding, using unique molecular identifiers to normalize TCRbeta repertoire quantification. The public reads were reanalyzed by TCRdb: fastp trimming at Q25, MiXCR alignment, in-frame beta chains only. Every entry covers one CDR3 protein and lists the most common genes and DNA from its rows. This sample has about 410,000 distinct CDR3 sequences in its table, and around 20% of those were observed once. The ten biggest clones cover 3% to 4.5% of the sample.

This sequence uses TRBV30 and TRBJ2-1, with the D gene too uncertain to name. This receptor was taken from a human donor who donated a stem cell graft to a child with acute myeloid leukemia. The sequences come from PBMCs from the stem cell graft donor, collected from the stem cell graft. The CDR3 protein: CAWRDNEQFF. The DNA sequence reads TGTGCCTGGAGGGACAATGAGCAGTTCTTC.